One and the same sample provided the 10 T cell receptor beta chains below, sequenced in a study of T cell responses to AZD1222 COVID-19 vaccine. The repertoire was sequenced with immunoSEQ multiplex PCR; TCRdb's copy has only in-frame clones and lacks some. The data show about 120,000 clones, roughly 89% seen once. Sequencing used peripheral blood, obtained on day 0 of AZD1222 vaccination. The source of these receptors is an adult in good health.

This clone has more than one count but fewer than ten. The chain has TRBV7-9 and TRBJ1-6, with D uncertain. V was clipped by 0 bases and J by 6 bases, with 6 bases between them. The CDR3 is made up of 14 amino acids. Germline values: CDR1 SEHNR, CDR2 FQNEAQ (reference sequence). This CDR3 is CASSLAQTNSPLHF. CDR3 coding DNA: TGTGCCAGCAGCTTAGCACAGACTAATTCACCCCTCCACTTT.

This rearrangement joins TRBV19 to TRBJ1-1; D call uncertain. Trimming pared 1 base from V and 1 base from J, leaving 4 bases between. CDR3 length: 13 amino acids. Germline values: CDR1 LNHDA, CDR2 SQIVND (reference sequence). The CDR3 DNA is TGTGCCAGTAGTATAGCCAGGAACACTGAAGCTTTCTTT. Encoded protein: CASSIARNTEAFF.

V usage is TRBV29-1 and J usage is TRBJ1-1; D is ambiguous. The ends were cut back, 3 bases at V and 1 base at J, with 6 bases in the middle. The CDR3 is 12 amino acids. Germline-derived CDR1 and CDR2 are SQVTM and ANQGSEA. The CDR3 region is CSVEVGNTEAFF. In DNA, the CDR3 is TGCAGCGTTGAGGTAGGGAACACTGAAGCTTTCTTT.

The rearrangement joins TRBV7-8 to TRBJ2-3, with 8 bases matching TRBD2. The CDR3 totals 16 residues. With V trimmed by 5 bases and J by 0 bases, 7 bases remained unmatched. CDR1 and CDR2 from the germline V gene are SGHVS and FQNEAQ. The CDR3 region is CASSLPAGGSTDTQYF. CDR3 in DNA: TGTGCCAGCAGCCTCCCGGCGGGAGGAAGCACAGATACGCAGTATTTT.

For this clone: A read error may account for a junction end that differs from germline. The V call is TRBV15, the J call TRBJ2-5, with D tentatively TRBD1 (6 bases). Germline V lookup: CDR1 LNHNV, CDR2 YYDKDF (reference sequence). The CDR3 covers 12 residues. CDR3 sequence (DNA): TGTGCCACCAGCAGAGATCAGGGGACCCTCAACTTC. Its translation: CATSRDQGTLNF.

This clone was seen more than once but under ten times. CDR3 in DNA: TGTGCCAGCACCGAAGTAGTAGTTAGGGGGGGAGCTTTCTTT. It specifies CASTEVVVRGGAFF. The chain employs TRBV28 and TRBJ1-1; perhaps TRBD1 as D (6 bases). CDR1 is MDHEN, CDR2 SYDVKM, per germline. The CDR3 runs to 14 residues. Trimming stripped 7 bases from V and 10 bases from J, with 22 bases between.

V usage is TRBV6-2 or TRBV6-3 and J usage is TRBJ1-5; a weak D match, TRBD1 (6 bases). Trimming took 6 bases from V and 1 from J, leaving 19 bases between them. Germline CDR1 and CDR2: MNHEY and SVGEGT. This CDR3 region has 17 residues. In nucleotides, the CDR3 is TGTGCCAGCAGCCCCGACGGAGGGAGGGGGAGCAATCAGCCCCAGCATTTT. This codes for CASSPDGGRGSNQPQHF.

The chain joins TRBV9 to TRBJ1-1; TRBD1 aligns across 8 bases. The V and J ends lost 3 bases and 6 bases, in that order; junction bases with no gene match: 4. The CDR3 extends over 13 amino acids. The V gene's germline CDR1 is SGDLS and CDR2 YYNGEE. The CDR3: CASSAGTGPEAFF. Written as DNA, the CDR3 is TGTGCCAGCAGCGCCGGGACAGGACCTGAAGCTTTCTTT. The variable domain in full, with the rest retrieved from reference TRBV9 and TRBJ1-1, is DSGVTQTPKHLITATGQRVTLRCSPRSGDLSVYWYQQSLDQGLQFLIQYYNGEERAKGNILERFSAQQFPDLHSELNLSSLELGDSALYFCASSAGTGPEAFFGQGTRLTVV.

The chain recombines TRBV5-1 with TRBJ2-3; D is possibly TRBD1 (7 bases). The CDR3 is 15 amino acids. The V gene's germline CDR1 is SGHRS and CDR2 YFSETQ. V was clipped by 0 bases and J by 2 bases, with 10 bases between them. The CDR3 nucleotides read TGCGCCAGCAGCTTGGGCGGGACAGACACAGATACGCAGTATTTT. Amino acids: CASSLGGTDTDTQYF.

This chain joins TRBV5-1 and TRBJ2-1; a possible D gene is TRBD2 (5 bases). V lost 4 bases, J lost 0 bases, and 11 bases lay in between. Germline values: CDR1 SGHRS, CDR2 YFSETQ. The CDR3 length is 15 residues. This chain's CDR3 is CASSPMGSSYNEQFF. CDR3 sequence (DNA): TGCGCCAGCAGCCCTATGGGGAGCTCCTACAATGAGCAGTTCTTC.